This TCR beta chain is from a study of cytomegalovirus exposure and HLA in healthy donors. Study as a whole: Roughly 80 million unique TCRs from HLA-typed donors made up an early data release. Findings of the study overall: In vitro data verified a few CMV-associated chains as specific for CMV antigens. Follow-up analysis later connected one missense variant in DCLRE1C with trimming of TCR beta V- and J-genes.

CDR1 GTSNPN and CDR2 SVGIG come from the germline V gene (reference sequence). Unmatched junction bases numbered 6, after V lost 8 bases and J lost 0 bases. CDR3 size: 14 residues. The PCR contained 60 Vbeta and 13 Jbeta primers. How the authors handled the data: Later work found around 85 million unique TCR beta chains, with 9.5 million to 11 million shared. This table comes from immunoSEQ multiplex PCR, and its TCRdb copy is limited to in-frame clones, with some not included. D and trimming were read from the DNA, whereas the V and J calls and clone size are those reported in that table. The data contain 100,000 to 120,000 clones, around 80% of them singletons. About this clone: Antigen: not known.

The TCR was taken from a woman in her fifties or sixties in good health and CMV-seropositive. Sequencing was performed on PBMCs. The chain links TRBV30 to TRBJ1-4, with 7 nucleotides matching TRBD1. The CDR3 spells CARDSEATNEKLFF. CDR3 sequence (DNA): TGTGCCCGGGACAGCGAGGCAACTAATGAAAAACTGTTTTTT.